This T cell receptor beta chain comes out of a study of blood T cell repertoires in COVID-19. Participants came from 24 US areas, aged about 18 to 89 years. The CDR3 has 18 residues. TCRdb's copy holds only in-frame clones and misses some; the assay was immunoSEQ multiplex PCR. The sample contains approximately 210,000 clones, around 84% of which appear only once. This TCR derives from a man aged 25-45 years with acute COVID-19. This rearrangement joins TRBV21-1 to TRBJ1-5; the table names TRBD1, a call not compared with the DNA. TRBV21-1 is annotated as a pseudogene. The sample was PBMCs or T cells enriched from blood (not recorded which). DNA for the CDR3: TGTGCCAGCAGCAAAAAGACAGGGGGGGAATATAGCAATCAGCCCCAGCATTTT. Translated: CASSKKTGGEYSNQPQHF.